These 20 T cell receptor beta chains share one sample of origin, sequenced in a study of T cells in Graves' hyperthyroidism and ophthalmopathy. Amplified TCR beta CDR3 regions derived from RNA transcripts. When the TCR CDR3 underwent first-round RT-PCR, the HTBI primer set was used. TCRdb re-called the multiplex PCR reads with MiXCR, one entry per CDR3 protein. The sample comprises a few hundred thousand distinct CDR3 sequences, 15% of which are singletons, and roughly 33% rests with the top ten. The sequencing input was blood. These receptors were obtained from a woman aged 30 to 39 with Graves' hyperthyroidism.

The V gene is TRBV20-1, the J gene TRBJ1-1; 11 bases fit TRBD1. The V and J ends lost 3 bases and 7 bases, in that order; junction bases with no gene match: 10. The CDR3 extends over 15 amino acids. CDR1 is DFQATT, CDR2 SNEGSKA, per germline (reference sequence). The CDR3 DNA follows: TGCAGTGCTAGGAGTTTGGACAGGGGGCAGGGTGAAGCTTTCTTT. This encodes CSARSLDRGQGEAFF.

This clonotype was observed many times. V usage is TRBV2 and J usage is TRBJ1-1; TRBD1 might be the D (5 bases). V was pared by 6 bases and J by 7 bases, with 15 bases between. Germline V gives CDR1 SNHLY, CDR2 FYNNEI. This CDR3 spans 13 amino acids. The CDR3 region is CASRGDVGVEAFF. The CDR3 bases are TGTGCCAGCAGGGGGGACGTGGGAGTTGAAGCTTTCTTT. The entire variable domain, with the rest obtained from reference TRBV2 and TRBJ1-1, is as follows: EPEVTQTPSHQVTQMGQEVILRCVPISNHLYFYWYRQILGQKVEFLVSFYNNEISEKSEIFDDQFSVERPDGSNFTLKIRSTKLEDSAMYFCASRGDVGVEAFFGQGTRLTVV.

V and J are TRBV7-2 and TRBJ1-1; D gene uncertain. Between the trimmed V and J ends, which lost 3 bases and 4 bases, there was a span of 9 bases. Germline CDR1 reads SGHTA; CDR2 reads FQGNSA. The CDR3 is 13 residues long. The DNA of the CDR3 is TGTGCCAGCAGCTTTGGGTCGAGCACTGAAGCTTTCTTT. Its translation is CASSFGSSTEAFF.

This clonotype was counted between two and nine times. CDR3: CASRTGNGNQPQHF. The CDR3 nucleotides read TGTGCCAGCCGGACAGGGAATGGCAATCAGCCCCAGCATTTT. The rearrangement links TRBV25-1 to TRBJ1-5; TRBD1 matches at 8 bases. Trimming cost V 8 bases and J 2 bases; bases outside gene matches: 5. The germline V gene has CDR1 MGHDK and CDR2 SYGVNS. The CDR3 runs 14 residues. Using reference TRBV25-1 and TRBJ1-5 for the parts outside the CDR3, the full variable domain is EADIYQTPRYLVIGTGKKITLECSQTMGHDKMYWYQQDPGMELHLIHYSYGVNSTEKGDLSSESTVSRIRTEHFPLTLESARPSHTSQYLCASRTGNGNQPQHFGDGTRLSIL.

The CDR3 region is CASSWTVYNEKLFF. The CDR3, as DNA: TGTGCCAGCAGCTGGACTGTTTATAATGAAAAACTGTTTTTT. The chain couples TRBV7-2 to TRBJ1-4; D uncertain. CDR1 and CDR2 from the germline V gene are SGHTA and FQGNSA. The length of the CDR3 is 14 residues. V lost 4 bases and J 4 bases, leaving 10 bases between the germline ends.

This clonotype showed up many times. V gene TRBV5-1 combines with J gene TRBJ2-3; a possible D gene is TRBD1 (6 bases). Trimming took 0 bases from V and 1 from J, leaving 9 bases between them. Germline CDR1 and CDR2: SGHRS and YFSETQ. This CDR3 is built from 15 residues. In DNA form, the CDR3 reads TGCGCCAGCAGCTTGGAACGACAGGGCACAGATACGCAGTATTTT. Translated, it gives CASSLERQGTDTQYF.

This clonotype appeared many times. The chain combines TRBV24-1 with TRBJ2-2; 11 bases are shared with TRBD1. CDR3 size: 15 residues. CDR1 is KGHDR and CDR2 is SFDVKD in the germline V gene. V lost 10 bases and J lost 6; bases outside the gene matches: 9. CDR3 DNA: TGTGCCACAACCGGGACAGGGGGTTTGTCCGGGGAGCTGTTTTTT. Protein product: CATTGTGGLSGELFF.

The CDR3 sequence is CASSFPIRLAGVPDTQYF. CDR3 nucleotide sequence: TGTGCCAGCAGCTTCCCCATAAGACTAGCGGGAGTACCAGATACGCAGTATTTT. The rearrangement links TRBV7-9 to TRBJ2-3, with 12 bases fitting TRBD2. V lost 3 bases, J lost 4 bases, and 11 bases stayed unmatched. This CDR3 is 18 amino acids long. Germline V CDR1 and CDR2: SEHNR, FQNEAQ (reference sequence).

This clonotype was seen at least ten times. The V gene is TRBV4-2, the J gene TRBJ2-7; a possible D gene is TRBD2 (6 bases). V shed 0 bases and J shed 6 bases, with 18 bases lying between them. There are 16 residues in the CDR3. CDR1 and CDR2 (germline): LGHNA, YNFKEQ. CDR3 nucleotide sequence: TGTGCCAGCAGCCAAGACTCATGGTCACTAGCTGGCGAGCAGTACTTC. It translates to CASSQDSWSLAGEQYF.

This clonotype was seen at least ten times. The V gene is TRBV2, the J gene TRBJ2-1; TRBD1 is a possible D gene (6 bases). The CDR3 totals 11 residues. Trimming shortened V by 5 bases and J by 10 bases, and 9 bases separated the two germline ends. Germline CDR1 SNHLY, CDR2 FYNNEI. CDR3 residues: CASSTGQEQFF. The CDR3 DNA sequence: TGTGCCAGCAGTACGGGACAAGAGCAGTTCTTC. Full variable domain (missing parts from reference TRBV2 and TRBJ2-1): EPEVTQTPSHQVTQMGQEVILRCVPISNHLYFYWYRQILGQKVEFLVSFYNNEISEKSEIFDDQFSVERPDGSNFTLKIRSTKLEDSAMYFCASSTGQEQFFGPGTRLTVL.

There are many counts of this clonotype. V gene TRBV27 combines with J gene TRBJ1-5; D might be TRBD1 (5 bases). CDR3 length: 13 amino acids. Germline-derived CDR1 and CDR2 are MNHEY and SMNVEV (reference sequence). Trimming shortened V by 1 base and J by 7 bases, and 8 bases separated the two germline ends. DNA of the CDR3: TGTGCCAGCAGTTTATTCGGGGACCAGCCCCAGCATTTT. Its translation is CASSLFGDQPQHF.

This sequence joins TRBV12-3 or TRBV12-4 and TRBJ2-1, with TRBD2 matching 10 bases. CDR3 length equals 15 residues. The V gene end was trimmed by 5 bases and the J gene end by 9 bases; junction bases not matched to a gene: 10. The DNA of the CDR3 is TGTGCCAGCAGTCACCGACTAGCGGGTAGGTTTGAGCAGTTCTTC. Protein product: CASSHRLAGRFEQFF.

A remark on this clonotype: This may be a read error: a much more frequent sequence differs by one nucleotide. The gene calls are TRBV30 and TRBJ2-1; D is uncertain. The J call is uncertain, as TRBJ2-7 better fits the DNA end. Germline-derived CDR1 and CDR2 are GTSNPN and SVGIG (reference sequence). This CDR3 region has 10 residues. The CDR3 bases are TGTGCCTGGAGTTACAATGAGCAGTACTTC. Its protein product is CAWSYNEQYF.

The table lists this clonotype with many counts. The chain couples TRBV5-8 to TRBJ2-3; D unclear. V lost 0 bases and J 2 bases, leaving 7 bases between the germline ends. The germline gives CDR1 SGHTS, CDR2 YDEGEE. The CDR3 is made up of 14 amino acids. The CDR3 region has the DNA TGTGCCAGCAGCTTGGGCGTTAACACAGATACGCAGTATTTT. Protein: CASSLGVNTDTQYF. The full variable domain, completed using reference TRBV5-8 and TRBJ2-3, is EAGVTQSPTHLIKTRGQQATLRCSPISGHTSVYWYQQALGLGLQFLLWYDEGEERNRGNFPPRFSGRQFPNYSSELNVNALELEDSALYLCASSLGVNTDTQYFGPGTRLTVL.

Comment on this clonotype: One base away lies a much larger clone, so this may be a sequencing read error. The chain recombines TRBV4-1 with TRBJ1-5; TRBD1 matches at 8 bases. J gave up 5 bases and V 3 bases, and 6 bases lay outside the gene matches. The germline V gene has CDR1 MGHRA and CDR2 YSYEKL. The CDR3 consists of 15 residues. The CDR3, as DNA: TGCGCCAGCAGCCATAACCAGGGGGCCCATCAGCCCCAGCATTTT. Its protein is CASSHNQGAHQPQHF.

This clonotype was detected ten times or more. CDR3 in amino acids: CASSLGHSNQPQHF. The CDR3 region has the DNA TGTGCCAGCAGTCTGGGACACAGCAATCAGCCCCAGCATTTT. The chain joins TRBV12-3 or TRBV12-4 to TRBJ1-5, with D possibly matching TRBD1 (6 bases). Trimming stripped 5 bases from V and 1 base from J, with 9 bases between. The CDR3 consists of 14 residues.

This clonotype turned up a few times. The chain has TRBV4-1 and TRBJ2-7; D is uncertain. Germline loops: CDR1 MGHRA, CDR2 YSYEKL. Trimming removed 4 bases at V and 3 bases at J, with 13 bases between. CDR3 size: 14 residues. CDR3 loop: CASSRRLENYEQYF. The CDR3 DNA reads TGCGCCAGCAGCCGAAGATTGGAAAACTACGAGCAGTACTTC.

Worth noting for this clonotype: Here the CDR3 omits its conserved ending phenylalanine or tryptophan, so a read error is the likely source. The chain couples TRBV10-3 to TRBJ2-1; the match to TRBD2 covers 7 bases. The CDR3 contains 15 residues. With 2 bases clipped from V and 8 bases from J, the junction kept 9 bases outside the gene matches. Germline V CDR1 and CDR2: ENHRY, SYGVKD. The DNA for the CDR3 is TGTGCCATCAGTGAGAGGACTAGTGGACTACATGAGCAGTTCCTC. It is translated as CAISERTSGLHEQFL.

The V and J genes are TRBV27 and TRBJ1-5; 7 bases fit TRBD1. With 5 bases clipped from V and 6 bases from J, the junction kept 4 bases outside the gene matches. CDR3 length: 13 residues. The germline gives CDR1 MNHEY, CDR2 SMNVEV (reference sequence). CDR3 residues: CASSKQGSQPQHF. The CDR3 DNA sequence: TGTGCCAGCAGTAAACAGGGGAGTCAGCCCCAGCATTTT.

The chain links TRBV10-3 to TRBJ1-3; D is unresolved. Germline lookup yields CDR1 ENHRY and CDR2 SYGVKD. The CDR3 consists of 15 residues. V lost 1 base and J 0 bases, leaving 7 bases between the germline ends. CDR3 bases: TGTGCCATCAGTGAGTTAACTTACTCTGGAAACACCATATATTTT. Its protein product is CAISELTYSGNTIYF.